The clone carrying this T cell receptor beta chain was seen more than once but under ten times. The data were taken from a study of blood T cell repertoires in COVID-19. This CDR3 has 14 amino acids. Germline CDR1 LNHDA, CDR2 SQIVND (reference sequence). With 9 bases removed from V and 2 bases from J, the gap between germline ends came to 17 bases. The table came from immunoSEQ multiplex PCR; TCRdb's copy has only in-frame clones and leaves some out. Of 200,000 to 250,000 clones detected, roughly four fifths appear once; the ten largest clones hold more than 10%. The chain is built from TRBV19 and TRBJ2-7; no clear D gene. The sample taken for sequencing was peripheral blood. This clonotype was sampled from a woman aged 40 to 50 with acute or convalescent COVID-19. The CDR3 sequence is CASQDRRKAYEQYF. CDR3 nucleotide sequence: TGTGCCAGCCAGGATCGCCGTAAAGCCTACGAGCAGTACTTC.